These 27 T cell receptor beta chains were sequenced from one sample in a study of neurological immune-mediated disorders. TCRdb recomputed calls from the 5' RACE reads with MiXCR, one row per CDR3 protein. The sample yields just under 45,000 distinct CDR3 sequences, 20% to 25% seen once. Time point of the sample: technical triplicate 3. The sample taken for sequencing was PBMCs. The receptors originated from a man aged 60 to 75 with HTLV-1-associated myelopathy (HAM/TSP).

This clonotype was detected a few times. The J gene is TRBJ2-3, the V gene TRBV3-1; TRBD2 aligns across 10 bases. This CDR3 spans 15 amino acids. Unmatched junction bases numbered 6, after V lost 4 bases and J lost 5 bases. Germline values: CDR1 LGHDT, CDR2 YNNKEL (reference sequence). In DNA, the CDR3 is TGTGCCAGCAGCCGTCTAGCGGGAGATGGAGATACGCAGTATTTT. Protein product: CASSRLAGDGDTQYF.

This clonotype was picked up many times. The CDR3 DNA follows: TGCAGTGAGAGGCAGGCCCCCCAAGAGACCCAGTACTTC. Encoded protein: CSERQAPQETQYF. The chain links TRBV20-1 to TRBJ2-5; D uncertain. The CDR3 has 13 amino acids. Germline lookup yields CDR1 DFQATT and CDR2 SNEGSKA (reference sequence). V dropped 7 bases and J dropped 1 base, with 13 bases sitting between them.

The V and J genes are TRBV20-1 and TRBJ1-5, with 8 bases matching TRBD1. Per germline, CDR1 DFQATT and CDR2 SNEGSKA (reference sequence). V gave up 1 base and J gave up 1 base; unmatched junction bases: 6. The CDR3 loop spans 16 amino acids. In DNA form, the CDR3 reads TGCAGTGCTAGAGGGACAGGGTCCGTCAGCAATCAGCCCCAGCATTTT. Its protein product is CSARGTGSVSNQPQHF.

This clonotype was seen ten or more times. The genes are TRBV7-8 and TRBJ2-1; no firm D call. Germline V gene sequence: CDR1 SGHVS, CDR2 FQNEAQ. Trimming took off 1 base at V and 10 bases at J, with 14 bases between the two ends. The CDR3 has 14 residues. The CDR3 nucleotides read TGTGCCAGCAGCTTAGTGGGCGTTGGAGCGGAGCAGTTCTTC. This translates into CASSLVGVGAEQFF.

This clonotype has a count of ten or more. The rearrangement joins TRBV12-3 or TRBV12-4 to TRBJ2-7; 7 nucleotides align to TRBD1. This CDR3 is built from 13 residues. Trimming removed 4 bases from V and 3 bases from J; junction bases left unmatched: 3. The CDR3 sequence is CASSSGQIYEQYF. The CDR3 coding sequence is TGTGCCAGCAGTTCGGGACAGATCTACGAGCAGTACTTC.

A remark on this clonotype: Mismatch with germline at one junction end may stem from a read error. The chain links TRBV6-5 to TRBJ2-1; 9 bases match TRBD1. The germline V gene has CDR1 MNHEY and CDR2 SVGAGI. The CDR3 has 14 residues. Here the CDR3 DNA reads TGTGTCAGCAGTTCGGGGACAGGGCTCGGTGAGCAGTTCTTC. This encodes CVSSSGTGLGEQFF.

This clonotype was seen many times. This rearrangement joins TRBV7-9 to TRBJ1-4, with no clear D. Germline V gene data show CDR1 as SEHNR and CDR2 as FQNEAQ (reference sequence). The CDR3 runs 12 residues. Trimming took off 5 bases at V and 8 bases at J, with 9 bases between the two ends. CDR3 loop: CASSPRGEKLFF. In DNA, the CDR3 is TGTGCCAGCAGCCCCCGCGGAGAAAAACTGTTTTTT.

This clonotype was detected many times. This chain connects TRBV5-1 to TRBJ2-7; D is uncertain. Per germline, CDR1 SGHRS and CDR2 YFSETQ. Trimming cost V 1 base and J 6 bases, with 11 bases left between them. The CDR3 extends over 13 amino acids. Here the CDR3 DNA reads TGCGCCAGCAGCTTGATGGACGCTGGCGAGCAGTACTTC. It translates to CASSLMDAGEQYF.

This clonotype was seen ten or more times. The rearrangement links TRBV19 to TRBJ1-1; 9 bases map to TRBD1. J gave up 1 base and V 5 bases, and 5 bases lay outside the gene matches. Looked up from germline, CDR1 is LNHDA and CDR2 is SQIVND (reference sequence). The CDR3 runs 15 residues. CDR3 nucleotide sequence: TGTGCCAGTAGTTTGACAGGGGGAGGGAACACTGAAGCTTTCTTT. Amino acid sequence: CASSLTGGGNTEAFF. The variable domain in full, with the rest retrieved from reference TRBV19 and TRBJ1-1, is DGGITQSPKYLFRKEGQNVTLSCEQNLNHDAMYWYRQDPGQGLRLIYYSQIVNDFQKGDIAEGYSVSREKKESFPLTVTSAQKNPTAFYLCASSLTGGGNTEAFFGQGTRLTVV.

This clonotype was observed at least ten times. This rearrangement joins TRBV4-2 to TRBJ2-7; 7 bases are shared with TRBD2. The ends lost 0 bases at V and 3 bases at J; junction bases unmatched: 8. The CDR3 runs to 16 residues. Germline lookup yields CDR1 LGHNA and CDR2 YNFKEQ. The CDR3 sequence is CASSQDSAGGGYEQYF. The CDR3, as DNA: TGTGCCAGCAGCCAAGATAGCGCCGGCGGGGGCTACGAGCAGTACTTC.

This clonotype was seen repeatedly, ten times or more. The chain is built from TRBV27 and TRBJ1-2, with TRBD1 matching 7 bases. Germline assignment: CDR1 MNHEY and CDR2 SMNVEV (reference sequence). CDR3 size: 13 residues. Trimming at V came to 5 bases and at J to 0 bases, leaving 0 bases not matched to a gene. The CDR3 here is CASSGTANYGYTF. The CDR3 nucleotides read TGTGCCAGCAGTGGGACAGCTAACTATGGCTACACCTTC.

This clonotype appeared many times. The rearrangement uses TRBV6-5 and TRBJ1-6; D unresolved. Germline V lookup: CDR1 MNHEY, CDR2 SVGAGI. The V gene lost 4 bases and the J gene lost 1 base, with 8 bases spanning the gap. CDR3 size: 15 residues. The CDR3 DNA sequence: TGTGCCAGCAGTTTGACACTTTCCTATAATTCACCCCTCCACTTT. Translation gives CASSLTLSYNSPLHF.

This clonotype was detected many times. The chain joins TRBV28 to TRBJ2-2, with TRBD2 identical over 9 bases. CDR1 is MDHEN and CDR2 is SYDVKM in the germline V gene. J was trimmed by 6 bases and V by 4 bases; bases with no gene match: 6. This CDR3 comprises 15 residues. The CDR3 DNA follows: TGTGCCAGCAGTTCCAGCGGGAGGACGGCCGGGGAGCTGTTTTTT. Translated: CASSSSGRTAGELFF.

The V and J genes are TRBV27 and TRBJ2-7, with 12 bases that match TRBD2. The CDR3 totals 16 residues. CDR1 is MNHEY, CDR2 SMNVEV, per germline (reference sequence). V trimming: 4 bases; J trimming: 7 bases; junction bases outside the gene matches: 11. The DNA for the CDR3 is TGTGCCAGCAGTTCCTTGGGGACTAGCGGGTCGGGTGAGCAGTACTTC. Translated, it gives CASSSLGTSGSGEQYF.

This clonotype was recorded at least ten times. The chain carries TRBV9 and TRBJ1-3, with D maybe TRBD1 (5 bases). This CDR3 is built from 20 residues. V lost 3 bases and J lost 0, with 25 bases in between. The V gene's germline CDR1 is SGDLS and CDR2 YYNGEE. CDR3 coding DNA: TGTGCCAGCAGCGCGGCCGGTGGGGGTAGTCGGACTAGCTCTGGAAACACCATATATTTT. This encodes CASSAAGGGSRTSSGNTIYF. The full variable domain, completed using reference TRBV9 and TRBJ1-3, is DSGVTQTPKHLITATGQRVTLRCSPRSGDLSVYWYQQSLDQGLQFLIQYYNGEERAKGNILERFSAQQFPDLHSELNLSSLELGDSALYFCASSAAGGGSRTSSGNTIYFGEGSWLTVV.

This clonotype was found many times. This sequence joins TRBV12-3 or TRBV12-4 and TRBJ1-1, with D tentatively TRBD1 (6 bases). The CDR3 is 15 residues long. The V and J ends lost 0 bases and 0 bases respectively, with 8 bases between them. Written as DNA, the CDR3 is TGTGCCAGCAGTTTAGCCAGGGGAATGAACACTGAAGCTTTCTTT. It encodes CASSLARGMNTEAFF.

The table lists this clonotype with many counts. The chain links TRBV20-1 to TRBJ2-1, with 8 bases identical to TRBD2. Germline CDR1 reads DFQATT; CDR2 reads SNEGSKA (reference sequence). This CDR3 has 15 residues. Losses at the gene ends were 0 bases for V and 2 bases for J; bases not matched to a gene: 3. The CDR3 sequence is CSARERGRPYNEQFF. CDR3 in DNA: TGCAGTGCTAGAGAACGCGGGAGGCCCTACAATGAGCAGTTCTTC.

Regarding this clonotype: One end of the junction does not line up with germline, which may come from a read error. The chain is built from TRBV5-1 and TRBJ2-2; D is tentatively TRBD1 or TRBD2 (6 bases each). Germline-derived CDR1 and CDR2 are SGHRS and YFSETQ. This CDR3 spans 16 amino acids. The CDR3 nucleotides read TGCGCCTGCAGCTTGGAGGGGGTAGCGAACACCGGGGATCTGTTTTTT. This codes for CACSLEGVANTGDLFF.

This clonotype was seen repeatedly, ten times or more. The genes are TRBV4-1 and TRBJ1-1; 9 bases match TRBD1. The V and J ends lost 2 bases and 0 bases, in that order; junction bases with no gene match: 7. From germline, CDR1 is MGHRA and CDR2 YSYEKL. This CDR3 has 17 amino acids. The CDR3 region is CASSQPTGTGMNTEAFF. In DNA, the CDR3 is TGCGCCAGCAGCCAACCTACCGGGACAGGGATGAACACTGAAGCTTTCTTT.

This clonotype has a count of ten or more. The rearrangement uses TRBV28 and TRBJ2-1, with D possibly being TRBD1 (7 bases). Germline assignment: CDR1 MDHEN and CDR2 SYDVKM. Between the trimmed V and J ends, which lost 3 bases and 9 bases, there was a span of 15 bases. CDR3 length: 14 amino acids. For the CDR3, the DNA is TGTGCCAGCAGTTTCCCAGGGGGGCGTGGTGAGCAGTTCTTC. Its translation: CASSFPGGRGEQFF.

This clonotype was seen only a few times. A clone one base away is much larger, so this may be a read error. The V gene is TRBV28, the J gene TRBJ2-3; D remains unclear. This CDR3 has 14 residues. The germline V gene encodes CDR1 MDHEN and CDR2 SYDVKM. V gave up 6 bases and J gave up 7 bases, with 17 bases separating them. The CDR3 region is CASSPGPRSYTQYF. CDR3 nucleotides: TGTGCCAGCAGCCCGGGCCCCCGGTCGTATACGCAGTATTTT.

This clonotype was counted many times. The V and J genes are TRBV5-1 and TRBJ2-7, with D possibly TRBD2 on 5 matching bases. Trimming removed 4 bases from V and 2 bases from J, with 13 bases in between. In germline, CDR1 is SGHRS, CDR2 YFSETQ. This CDR3 contains 14 residues. Here the CDR3 DNA reads TGCGCCAGCAGCCCTACCGCGGAGGCCTACGAGCAGTACTTC. This translates into CASSPTAEAYEQYF.

This clonotype was detected ten times or more. The chain recombines TRBV24-1 with TRBJ2-1, with TRBD2 as a possible D gene (7 bases). Germline values: CDR1 KGHDR, CDR2 SFDVKD. Trimming left V 3 bases short and J 8 bases short, with 19 bases between. This CDR3 has 16 residues. DNA for the CDR3: TGTGCCACCAGTGATAGGACTAGGGGGAGCCTTGATGAGCAGTTCTTC. Its protein is CATSDRTRGSLDEQFF.

This clonotype has at least ten counts. The V and J genes are TRBV20-1 and TRBJ1-2; unclear D gene. CDR1 DFQATT and CDR2 SNEGSKA come from the germline V gene (reference sequence). The CDR3 spans 13 residues. V shed 1 base and J shed 3 bases, with 9 bases lying between them. The DNA of the CDR3 is TGCAGTGCTAGAGGGGCGTCAGACTATGGCTACACCTTC. It yields the protein CSARGASDYGYTF.

In its sample, this clonotype was seen many times. This chain uses TRBV9 with TRBJ2-3; D is uncertain. The CDR3 totals 15 residues. V lost 2 bases and J 0 bases, leaving 10 bases between the germline ends. CDR1 is SGDLS, CDR2 YYNGEE, per germline. This chain's CDR3 is CASSVSAQSTDTQYF. CDR3 DNA: TGTGCCAGCAGCGTCTCAGCCCAGAGCACAGATACGCAGTATTTT. The full variable domain, its missing parts supplied by reference TRBV9 and TRBJ2-3, is DSGVTQTPKHLITATGQRVTLRCSPRSGDLSVYWYQQSLDQGLQFLIQYYNGEERAKGNILERFSAQQFPDLHSELNLSSLELGDSALYFCASSVSAQSTDTQYFGPGTRLTVL.

This clonotype was counted many times. V gene TRBV15 combines with J gene TRBJ2-5; 11 positions agree with TRBD2. Germline-derived CDR1 and CDR2 are LNHNV and YYDKDF (reference sequence). The CDR3 has 17 residues. V trimming: 0 bases; J trimming: 5 bases; junction bases outside the gene matches: 8. The DNA for the CDR3 is TGTGCCACCAGCAGAGACTTAGCGGGAGGGCTAGCGGAGACCCAGTACTTC. Its translation: CATSRDLAGGLAETQYF. The variable domain in full, completed from reference TRBV15 and TRBJ2-5, reads DAMVIQNPRYQVTQFGKPVTLSCSQTLNHNVMYWYQQKSSQAPKLLFHYYDKDFNNEADTPDNFQSRRPNTSFCFLDIRSPGLGDTAMYLCATSRDLAGGLAETQYFGPGTRLLVL.

This clonotype was seen ten or more times. This chain uses TRBV29-1 with TRBJ2-7, with 12 nucleotides matching TRBD2. J was trimmed by 2 bases and V by 5 bases; bases with no gene match: 4. CDR1 SQVTM and CDR2 ANQGSEA come from the germline V gene. The CDR3 sequence is 14 residues long. As DNA, the CDR3 is TGCAGCGTTAAAGCTAGCGGGAGGGCCTACGAGCAGTACTTC. It yields the protein CSVKASGRAYEQYF.